This is a list of T cell receptor beta chains from one sample in a study of CXCR3-negative and CXCR3-positive naive CD8 T cells. TCRdb re-analyzed the 5' RACE reads; it lists each CDR3 protein once, without DNA. The sample totals over 150,000 distinct CDR3 sequences. Sequencing was performed on naive CXCR3+ CD8+ T cells from blood. Receptor source: a human donor in good health. Some clones in this sample may be carry-over from other donors' samples. Each CDR3 is given with its conserved first and last residue.

TRBV20-1	TRBJ1-5	CSARDKPRSLNQPQHF
TRBV19	TRBJ1-4	CASRPGHPNEKLFF
TRBV7-2	TRBJ2-7	CASRLGRGGGEQYF
TRBV28	TRBJ1-1	CASSFETGVTEAFF
TRBV27	TRBJ2-3	CASSFRGRATDTQYF
TRBV14	TRBJ2-1	CASSAPLAGVDNEQFF
TRBV25-1	TRBJ1-1	CASSAFGVPTLRNTEAFF
TRBV10-3	TRBJ2-1	CAISEVWRDSADEQFF
TRBV5-5	TRBJ1-3	CASSLGTGSGNTIYF
TRBV13	TRBJ2-1	CASSLGRGPTIEQFF
TRBV11-3	TRBJ2-7	CASSPRGLAGASSYEQYF
TRBV14	TRBJ2-1	CASSQGRWGNEQFF
TRBV7-3	TRBJ1-1	CASSLIGGRGNTEAFF
TRBV6-6	TRBJ2-1	CASTISGEQFF
TRBV28	TRBJ1-5	CASSSPGRVIGQPQHF
TRBV21-1	TRBJ1-1	CASSKDEGTAEAFF
TRBV3-1	TRBJ2-7	CASSHGLVYEQYF
TRBV7-7	TRBJ2-1	CASSLVLGLASDEQFF
TRBV7-3	TRBJ2-2	CASSLISQGPFGELFF
TRBV28	TRBJ1-5	CASSLTRGDQPQHF
TRBV9	TRBJ2-7	CASSVEGDLRSYEQYF
TRBV14	TRBJ2-7	CASSQRLTGGYEEQYF
TRBV4-1	TRBJ2-1	CASSRDRDLTYNEQFF
TRBV7-2	TRBJ2-1	CASSLVSPAASSYNEQFF
TRBV5-1	TRBJ1-2	CASSFQTGSRNVLYGYTF
TRBV7-9	TRBJ1-1	CASSLVGQGWTEAFF
TRBV29-1	TRBJ1-1	CSVEDNSQNPEAFF
TRBV20-1	TRBJ2-2	CSAVWREFGTGELFF
TRBV6-5	TRBJ1-5	CASRVGRGLGNQPQHF
TRBV29-1	TRBJ2-5	CSGEMGETQYF
TRBV29-1	TRBJ2-7	CSARGGYEQYF